Presented here are 29 T cell receptor beta chains from one specimen sequenced in a study of vaccination and CD4 T cells after COVID-19. With the Oncomine TCR Beta short-read assay, DNA from cultured CD4+ T cells was sequenced. CD4+ T cells were cultured, and genomic DNA was extracted from them. MiXCR, applied by TCRdb to the PCR reads, yields one record per CDR3 protein. The sample records 10,000 or so distinct CDR3 sequences, about 32% being singletons. These receptors lack a known antigen. Treatment given: approximately 9-day PBMC culture with coronavirus spike peptide pools or control peptides (ViraFEST assay). Researchers collected the unexposed donor's CD4+ T cells before the COVID-19 pandemic (2011-2018). The sample comprised CD4+ T cells from blood, cultured in vitro. These receptors were collected from a human donor in good health.

This chain joins TRBV7-3 and TRBJ1-1; 9 positions agree with TRBD1. J lost 5 bases, V lost 4 bases, and 5 bases had no gene match. The CDR3 consists of 14 residues. Germline loops: CDR1 SGHTA, CDR2 FQGTGA. CDR3 DNA sequence: TGTGCCAGCAGCTCCACGACAGGGGGGACTGAAGCTTTCTTT. This codes for CASSSTTGGTEAFF.

This clonotype appeared a few times. This chain joins TRBV2 and TRBJ1-2; possibly TRBD1 for D (5 bases). The length of the CDR3 is 12 residues. Germline-derived CDR1 and CDR2 are SNHLY and FYNNEI. Between the trimmed V and J ends, which lost 1 base and 7 bases, there was a span of 7 bases. The CDR3 spells CASSEGGGGYTF. CDR3 coding DNA: TGTGCCAGCAGTGAAGGTGGGGGTGGCTACACCTTC.

In this sample, this clonotype is medium-sized. V and J are TRBV28 and TRBJ1-6; no clear D. V lost 11 bases and J 4 bases, leaving 12 bases between the germline ends. CDR3 length equals 13 residues. Germline assignment: CDR1 MDHEN and CDR2 SYDVKM. The CDR3 sequence: CAVGSSYNSPLHF. The CDR3, as DNA: TGTGCCGTAGGCTCGTCGTATAATTCACCCCTCCACTTT.

V and J are TRBV20-1 and TRBJ1-2, with D possibly being TRBD1 (6 bases). Trimming cost V 5 bases and J 3 bases, with 13 bases left between them. The CDR3 covers 13 residues. CDR1 and CDR2 from the germline V gene are DFQATT and SNEGSKA (reference sequence). The CDR3 DNA reads as TGCAGTGCTTGGAGGGGGGGCGACTATGGCTACACCTTC. Translating gives CSAWRGGDYGYTF.

This clonotype was observed a handful of times. V is TRBV7-3 and J is TRBJ2-5; 10 bases map to TRBD2. Germline assignment: CDR1 SGHTA and CDR2 FQGTGA. The CDR3 is made up of 14 amino acids. The V and J ends lost 5 bases and 4 bases, in that order; junction bases with no gene match: 4. CDR3 loop: CASSASGSRETQYF. In nucleotides, the CDR3 is TGTGCCAGCAGCGCTAGCGGGAGCAGAGAGACCCAGTACTTC.

For this clonotype: One end of the junction does not line up with germline, which may come from a read error. The chain employs TRBV9 and TRBJ1-1, with D unclear. Germline V gene data show CDR1 as SGDLS and CDR2 as YYNGEE. This CDR3 is 14 amino acids long. This CDR3 reads CAGSVVAGNTEAFF. For the CDR3, the DNA is TGTGCCGGCAGCGTAGTGGCGGGGAACACTGAAGCTTTCTTT.

This clonotype is deemed medium-sized (0.01 to 0.1%). The chain combines TRBV20-1 with TRBJ1-6, with no clear D. The CDR3 is 13 residues long. With 5 bases removed from V and 6 bases from J, the gap between germline ends came to 11 bases. The germline gives CDR1 DFQATT, CDR2 SNEGSKA (reference sequence). CDR3 nucleotides: TGCAGTGCTCCTAGGGAGCCTAATTCACCCCTCCACTTT. Protein sequence: CSAPREPNSPLHF.

In its sample, this clonotype was seen a few times. The chain carries TRBV5-1 and TRBJ1-1, with D hard to call. In germline, CDR1 is SGHRS, CDR2 YFSETQ. The CDR3 contains 14 residues. V was pared by 0 bases and J by 10 bases, with 16 bases between. CDR3 loop: CASSLAEDLGAAFF. The CDR3 coding sequence is TGCGCCAGCAGCTTGGCCGAGGACCTTGGAGCAGCTTTCTTT.

V and J are TRBV7-2 and TRBJ2-5; 11 nucleotides agree with TRBD2. The CDR3 covers 18 residues. Losses at the gene ends were 0 bases for V and 5 bases for J; bases not matched to a gene: 11. The germline CDR1 and CDR2 sequences are SGHTA and FQGNSA. CDR3 amino acids: CASSLARIAGGRWETQYF. The CDR3 bases are TGTGCCAGCAGCTTAGCAAGGATAGCGGGAGGGCGTTGGGAGACCCAGTACTTC.

The chain uses TRBV27 and TRBJ2-1; D unresolved. V was cut by 6 bases and J by 3 bases, with 15 bases left in between. This CDR3 comprises 15 residues. Germline CDR1 MNHEY, CDR2 SMNVEV (reference sequence). CDR3 protein: CASSLRPGYYNEQFF. The DNA for the CDR3 is TGTGCCAGCAGCTTGAGACCTGGCTACTACAATGAGCAGTTCTTC.

This clonotype was recorded a few times. The rearrangement joins TRBV19 to TRBJ2-5, with no clear D. Germline assignment: CDR1 LNHDA and CDR2 SQIVND (reference sequence). CDR3 size: 11 residues. V lost 5 bases and J 5 bases, leaving 6 bases between the germline ends. The CDR3 DNA reads TGTGCCAGTAGTCGGTTGGAGACCCAGTACTTC. It is translated as CASSRLETQYF.

The CDR3 loop reads CAIAPAGGGKETQYF. The DNA of the CDR3 is TGTGCCATAGCCCCCGCGGGAGGGGGAAAAGAGACCCAGTACTTC. The J gene is TRBJ2-5, the V gene TRBV10-3; 9 nucleotides match TRBD2. The V and J ends lost 9 bases and 3 bases, in that order; junction bases with no gene match: 11. There are 15 residues in the CDR3. CDR1 and CDR2 (germline): ENHRY, SYGVKD.

This clonotype was seen once. The rearrangement joins TRBV5-5 to TRBJ2-1; D not resolved. Trimming took off 4 bases at V and 7 bases at J, with 12 bases between the two ends. The germline CDR1 and CDR2 sequences are SGHKS and YYEKEE (reference sequence). The CDR3 covers 13 residues. The CDR3 nucleotides are TGTGCCAGCAGCGTGACTGGGCATAATGAGCAGTTCTTC. Translated: CASSVTGHNEQFF.

The chain links TRBV19 to TRBJ1-2; 8 bases fit TRBD1. Germline CDR1 LNHDA, CDR2 SQIVND (reference sequence). The trim removed 7 bases at V and 8 bases at J, leaving 9 bases unmatched. This CDR3 comprises 13 residues. CDR3 DNA: TGTGCCAGTACCCCGACAGGGGAGGGCGGCTACACCTTC. Its translation: CASTPTGEGGYTF.

In this sample, this clonotype turned up a few times. The chain employs TRBV6-1 and TRBJ2-2, with D perhaps given as TRBD1 or TRBD2 (5 bases each). In germline, CDR1 is MNHNS, CDR2 SASEGT. V was shortened by 8 bases and J by 6 bases, with 10 bases between the two germline ends. CDR3 length: 12 residues. CDR3 in amino acids: CASVGGPGELFF. The CDR3 coding sequence is TGTGCCAGCGTTGGGGGTCCCGGGGAGCTGTTTTTT.

The chain is built from TRBV28 and TRBJ2-3; 8 nucleotides align to TRBD1. The CDR3 sequence is 20 residues long. V gave up 5 bases and J gave up 0 bases; unmatched junction bases: 19. The germline gives CDR1 MDHEN, CDR2 SYDVKM. CDR3 in DNA: TGTGCCAGCAGTACTACATTCACCGGACAGGGAGTTCCTAGCACAGATACGCAGTATTTT. Translation gives CASSTTFTGQGVPSTDTQYF.

This clonotype was counted once. The gene calls are TRBV2 and TRBJ1-2, with D unclear. Looked up from germline, CDR1 is SNHLY and CDR2 is FYNNEI. Trimming removed 3 bases from V and 0 bases from J, with 8 bases in between. CDR3 size: 14 residues. This chain's CDR3 is CASSETGTNYGYTF. The CDR3 nucleotides are TGTGCCAGCAGTGAGACGGGTACTAACTATGGCTACACCTTC.

By frequency in the sample, this clonotype is medium-sized. The CDR3 region is CSARTRGGQRTDTQYF. In DNA, the CDR3 is TGCAGTGCCCGTACCCGTGGCGGGCAACGGACAGATACGCAGTATTTT. The chain employs TRBV20-1 and TRBJ2-3; D may be TRBD2 (5 bases). CDR3 length equals 16 residues. V was clipped by 6 bases and J by 3 bases, with 22 bases between them. CDR1 DFQATT and CDR2 SNEGSKA come from the germline V gene (reference sequence).

V is TRBV9 and J is TRBJ1-6; D possibly corresponds to TRBD1 (5 bases). Germline V gene sequence: CDR1 SGDLS, CDR2 YYNGEE. The length of the CDR3 is 17 residues. Trimming cost V 1 base and J 4 bases, with 15 bases left between them. DNA for the CDR3: TGTGCCAGCAGCGTATATCCGGGGGTGAATTATAATTCACCCCTCCACTTT. Residues: CASSVYPGVNYNSPLHF.

The chain carries TRBV7-8 and TRBJ1-2; the D is unclear. Looked up from germline, CDR1 is SGHVS and CDR2 is FQNEAQ. V was pared by 2 bases and J by 2 bases, with 18 bases between. The CDR3 spans 17 residues. The CDR3 nucleotides read TGTGCCAGCAGCTTAACCCCCATATTTGCCGGCAACTATGGCTACACCTTC. Translation: CASSLTPIFAGNYGYTF.

V gene TRBV7-6 combines with J gene TRBJ1-5; D uncertain. CDR1 and CDR2 from the germline V gene are SGHVS and FNYEAQ. CDR3 length: 16 amino acids. The V end was cut by 5 bases, the J end by 0 bases, with 14 bases between. The CDR3: CASSNRRQYSNQPQHF. The CDR3 DNA sequence: TGTGCCAGCAGCAACCGACGCCAGTATAGCAATCAGCCCCAGCATTTT. The whole variable domain, remainder taken from reference TRBV7-6 and TRBJ1-5, is GAGVSQSPRYKVTKRGQDVALRCDPISGHVSLYWYRQALGQGPEFLTYFNYEAQQDKSGLPNDRFSAERPEGSISTLTIQRTEQRDSAMYRCASSNRRQYSNQPQHFGDGTRLSIL.

The V call is TRBV19, the J call TRBJ1-1, with 7 bases that match TRBD1. The V gene end was trimmed by 3 bases and the J gene end by 6 bases; junction bases not matched to a gene: 7. The length of the CDR3 is 14 residues. Germline V gene lookup returns CDR1 LNHDA and CDR2 SQIVND (reference sequence). The DNA of the CDR3 is TGTGCCAGTAGTATCAGGGGGATTGGCGCTGAAGCTTTCTTT. Translation: CASSIRGIGAEAFF. The full variable domain, its missing parts supplied by reference TRBV19 and TRBJ1-1, is DGGITQSPKYLFRKEGQNVTLSCEQNLNHDAMYWYRQDPGQGLRLIYYSQIVNDFQKGDIAEGYSVSREKKESFPLTVTSAQKNPTAFYLCASSIRGIGAEAFFGQGTRLTVV.

J is TRBJ1-5 and V is TRBV19; D unresolved. CDR1 and CDR2 from the germline V gene are LNHDA and SQIVND (reference sequence). The CDR3 contains 12 residues. V lost 4 bases and J 8 bases, leaving 9 bases between the germline ends. CDR3 bases: TGTGCCAGTAGTAGCCAACATGAGCCCCAGCATTTT. Translating gives CASSSQHEPQHF.

CDR3 bases: TGTGCCAGCGGAGCTCGACAGGGGGCCGCCAATCAGCCCCAGCATTTT. It translates to CASGARQGAANQPQHF. This chain uses TRBV2 with TRBJ1-5; 10 nucleotides agree with TRBD1. Germline trimming cut 8 bases from V and 3 bases from J; bases unmatched to any gene: 10. The germline V gene has CDR1 SNHLY and CDR2 FYNNEI. This CDR3 has 16 residues. The variable domain in full, with the rest retrieved from reference TRBV2 and TRBJ1-5, is EPEVTQTPSHQVTQMGQEVILRCVPISNHLYFYWYRQILGQKVEFLVSFYNNEISEKSEIFDDQFSVERPDGSNFTLKIRSTKLEDSAMYFCASGARQGAANQPQHFGDGTRLSIL.

This clonotype has more than one count but fewer than ten. The genes are TRBV21-1 and TRBJ1-1; the table's D call, TRBD1, was not checked against the DNA. TRBV21-1 is classified as a pseudogene. The CDR3 is 13 amino acids. The CDR3 spells CAPRTGPYTEAFF. CDR3 DNA: TGTGCCCCCCGGACAGGTCCCTACACTGAAGCTTTCTTT.

This clonotype was counted a few times. The CDR3 DNA follows: TGCAGTGCTAGAGATTCTTGGACTGGGTACGGAAACACCATATATTTT. It specifies CSARDSWTGYGNTIYF. The V gene is TRBV20-1, the J gene TRBJ1-3; no reliable D call. The length of the CDR3 is 16 residues. Germline CDR1 DFQATT, CDR2 SNEGSKA (reference sequence). The V gene lost 0 bases and the J gene lost 4 bases, with 16 bases spanning the gap.

This clonotype is labeled as medium-sized (0.01 to 0.1%). The gene calls are TRBV20-1 and TRBJ1-6, with 10 bases that match TRBD1. The trim removed 6 bases at V and 9 bases at J, leaving 11 bases unmatched. Germline loops: CDR1 DFQATT, CDR2 SNEGSKA (reference sequence). This CDR3 has 15 amino acids. CDR3 in DNA: TGCAGTGCCCGGGACAGGGGTTTTTTGGGTTCACCCCTCCACTTT. Its translation is CSARDRGFLGSPLHF.

This clonotype was counted only a few times. The chain recombines TRBV11-1 with TRBJ2-2, with 8 bases identical to TRBD2. Germline V lookup: CDR1 SGHAT, CDR2 FQDESV (reference sequence). The CDR3 is 14 amino acids. V was pared by 1 base and J by 11 bases, with 6 bases of the junction left unmatched. CDR3 residues: CASSLGSGSGELFF. Here the CDR3 DNA reads TGTGCCAGCAGCTTAGGGAGCGGGAGTGGTGAGCTGTTTTTT.

This chain links TRBV18 with TRBJ1-2; D is unresolved. Germline V gene sequence: CDR1 KGHSH, CDR2 LQKENI. V gave up 1 base and J gave up 0 bases, with 15 bases separating them. This CDR3 comprises 17 residues. CDR3 amino acids: CASSPRRALVSNYGYTF. Written as DNA, the CDR3 is TGTGCCAGCTCACCACGAAGGGCTCTTGTCTCTAACTATGGCTACACCTTC. Drawing the rest from reference TRBV18 and TRBJ1-2, the complete variable domain is NAGVMQNPRHLVRRRGQEARLRCSPMKGHSHVYWYRQLPEEGLKFMVYLQKENIIDESGMPKERFSAEFPKEGPSILRIQQVVRGDSAAYFCASSPRRALVSNYGYTFGSGTRLTVV.